The 28 T cell receptor beta chains reported below all come from one sample, sequenced in a study of high-grade serous ovarian cancer treatment subgroups. Tumor samples were obtained before definitive surgery or chemotherapy. The data were produced by immunoSEQ multiplex PCR, yet TCRdb's version contains in-frame clones alone and is incomplete. The sample consists of 30,000 to 40,000 clones, approximately 81% of them appearing once. The sample consisted of tumor tissue. The source of these receptors is a human donor with high-grade serous ovarian cancer.

The rearrangement uses TRBV29-1 and TRBJ1-3; 9 positions agree with TRBD1. The CDR3 totals 12 residues. Trimming removed 6 bases from V and 4 bases from J; junction bases left unmatched: 1. CDR1 and CDR2 (germline): SQVTM, ANQGSEA. This CDR3 reads CSVGTGGNTIYF. In DNA form, the CDR3 reads TGCAGCGTGGGGACAGGGGGAAACACCATATATTTT.

This rearrangement joins TRBV19 to TRBJ1-4; the D gene is possibly TRBD1 (5 bases). CDR3 length: 13 amino acids. CDR1 is LNHDA and CDR2 is SQIVND in the germline V gene (reference sequence). Trimming removed 8 bases at V and 0 bases at J, with 7 bases between. The CDR3 here is CASRDSTNEKLFF. The CDR3 DNA reads TGTGCCAGTCGGGACTCAACTAATGAAAAACTGTTTTTT.

The chain is built from TRBV11-3 and TRBJ2-3, with 7 nucleotides matching TRBD1. The CDR3 contains 15 residues. In germline, CDR1 is SGHNT, CDR2 YENEEA. V was pared by 5 bases and J by 2 bases, with 7 bases of the junction left unmatched. The CDR3 is CASSRGQDTTDTQYF. The CDR3 nucleotides are TGTGCCAGCAGCCGTGGACAGGACACCACAGATACGCAGTATTTT.

This CDR3 reads CASSSTYETSSPTVEQFF. The CDR3, as DNA: TGTGCCAGCAGCTCTACCTACGAGACTAGCTCCCCTACGGTTGAGCAGTTCTTC. This chain connects TRBV11-2 to TRBJ2-1; 7 nucleotides agree with TRBD2. The CDR3 is 18 amino acids. CDR1 SGHAT and CDR2 FQNNGV come from the germline V gene. V shed 4 bases, J shed 9 bases, and the junction held 21 bases outside the gene matches. Looking up the rest from reference TRBV11-2 and TRBJ2-1 gives the full variable domain: EAGVAQSPRYKIIEKRQSVAFWCNPISGHATLYWYQQILGQGPKLLIQFQNNGVVDDSQLPKDRFSAERLKGVDSTLKIQPAKLEDSAVYLCASSSTYETSSPTVEQFFGPGTRLTVL.

The chain couples TRBV5-6 to TRBJ1-1; D unclear. CDR3 size: 13 residues. The germline V gene encodes CDR1 SGHDT and CDR2 YYEEEE. V was cut by 2 bases and J by 1 base, with 6 bases left in between. CDR3 loop: CASSLTRNTEAFF. The CDR3 DNA sequence: TGTGCCAGCAGCTTAACGCGGAACACTGAAGCTTTCTTT.

This chain uses TRBV28 with TRBJ1-1, with D hard to call. Germline V lookup: CDR1 MDHEN, CDR2 SYDVKM. CDR3 size: 14 residues. The ends were cut back, 3 bases at V and 3 bases at J, with 11 bases in the middle. In nucleotides, the CDR3 is TGTGCCAGCAGTTTCGGAGGGCAGGACACTGAAGCTTTCTTT. This gives the protein CASSFGGQDTEAFF. The full variable domain, completed using reference TRBV28 and TRBJ1-1, is DVKVTQSSRYLVKRTGEKVFLECVQDMDHENMFWYRQDPGLGLRLIYFSYDVKMKEKGDIPEGYSVSREKKERFSLILESASTNQTSMYLCASSFGGQDTEAFFGQGTRLTVV.

The chain recombines TRBV11-2 with TRBJ1-1, with 7 bases matching TRBD1. The V gene's germline CDR1 is SGHAT and CDR2 FQNNGV. V was pared by 5 bases and J by 8 bases, with 14 bases of the junction left unmatched. This CDR3 spans 15 amino acids. This chain's CDR3 is CASSPHQGGLGEAFF. The CDR3 nucleotides are TGTGCCAGCAGCCCCCACCAGGGGGGACTTGGCGAAGCTTTCTTT. Looking up the rest from reference TRBV11-2 and TRBJ1-1 gives the full variable domain: EAGVAQSPRYKIIEKRQSVAFWCNPISGHATLYWYQQILGQGPKLLIQFQNNGVVDDSQLPKDRFSAERLKGVDSTLKIQPAKLEDSAVYLCASSPHQGGLGEAFFGQGTRLTVV.

V is TRBV30 and J is TRBJ2-7; D possibly corresponds to TRBD2 (5 bases). The CDR3 is 14 amino acids. CDR1 is GTSNPN, CDR2 SVGIG, per germline (reference sequence). Trimming left V 0 bases short and J 0 bases short, with 9 bases between. The CDR3 DNA is TGTGCCTGGAGTGTAGGGAGTATCTCCTACGAGCAGTACTTC. This encodes CAWSVGSISYEQYF.

The rearrangement uses TRBV4-3 and TRBJ2-1; TRBD2 agrees at 10 bases. This CDR3 comprises 18 residues. Germline V gene data show CDR1 as LGHNA and CDR2 as YSLEER. Trimming at V came to 0 bases and at J to 12 bases, leaving 17 bases not matched to a gene. The CDR3 bases are TGCGCCAGCAGCCAAGAAGGCGGGACTAGCGTCTTCAATCCTATGCAGTTCTTC. Translating it yields CASSQEGGTSVFNPMQFF.

The rearrangement uses TRBV12-5 and TRBJ2-7, with D perhaps TRBD1 (5 bases). The CDR3 has 17 amino acids. With 0 bases removed from V and 3 bases from J, the gap between germline ends came to 18 bases. The germline V gene has CDR1 LGHNT and CDR2 FRNRAP. CDR3: CASGLVPDTGLNYEQYF. The CDR3 bases are TGTGCTAGTGGTTTGGTACCGGACACAGGATTAAACTACGAGCAGTACTTC.

This chain uses TRBV29-1 with TRBJ2-7; perhaps TRBD2 as D (5 bases). Looked up from germline, CDR1 is SQVTM and CDR2 is ANQGSEA. The CDR3 extends over 14 amino acids. V was cut by 5 bases and J by 3 bases, with 17 bases left in between. CDR3 nucleotides: TGCAGCGTTCCTCTCGGGGTAGGACGCTACGAGCAGTACTTC. Translation gives CSVPLGVGRYEQYF.

This clone has just a few counts. This chain uses TRBV10-3 with TRBJ2-7; 8 positions agree with TRBD2. V lost 4 bases to trimming and J lost 3 bases; unmatched junction nucleotides: 2. This CDR3 has 13 residues. Germline CDR1 is ENHRY and CDR2 is SYGVKD. CDR3 protein: CAISVTSGYEQYF. The CDR3 DNA reads as TGTGCCATCAGTGTTACTAGCGGCTACGAGCAGTACTTC.

The chain has TRBV7-3 and TRBJ2-1, with a tentative D call TRBD1 (6 bases). CDR1 is SGHTA, CDR2 FQGTGA, per germline. CDR3 length: 18 amino acids. V lost 5 bases and J lost 6, with 26 bases in between. The CDR3 loop reads CASSPRPTGTPRGNEQFF. The CDR3 DNA follows: TGTGCCAGCAGCCCTAGGCCAACCGGGACCCCCAGGGGCAATGAGCAGTTCTTC.

The rearrangement links TRBV7-3 to TRBJ2-1; unclear D gene. This CDR3 spans 14 amino acids. V lost 6 bases to trimming and J lost 9 bases, with 18 bases between them. Germline V gene data show CDR1 as SGHTA and CDR2 as FQGTGA. The DNA for the CDR3 is TGTGCCAGCAGTATGCTTAGCCGAAAGGGTGAGCAGTTCTTC. This translates into CASSMLSRKGEQFF.

The rearrangement links TRBV6-1 to TRBJ2-7; D may be TRBD1 or TRBD2 (5 bases each). Germline CDR1 is MNHNS and CDR2 is SASEGT. The ends were cut back, 10 bases at V and 4 bases at J, with 17 bases in the middle. This CDR3 has 13 amino acids. Here the CDR3 DNA reads TGTGCCACCGAGAGGGACCGGTTATACGAGCAGTACTTC. Translation: CATERDRLYEQYF.

The sample holds a few counts of this clone. This chain links TRBV15 with TRBJ1-5; D is unresolved. Per germline, CDR1 LNHNV and CDR2 YYDKDF (reference sequence). Trimming took 4 bases from V and 4 from J, leaving 5 bases between them. This CDR3 is built from 12 residues. The CDR3 here is CATSINNQPQHF. CDR3 in DNA: TGTGCCACCAGCATAAATAATCAGCCCCAGCATTTT.

V is TRBV6-6 and J is TRBJ2-1, with D hard to call. The CDR3 has 13 residues. CDR1 MNHNY and CDR2 SVGAGI come from the germline V gene (reference sequence). V lost 5 bases, J lost 6 bases, and 11 bases lay in between. The CDR3 reads CASSGATVNEQFF. The CDR3 DNA reads as TGTGCCAGCAGTGGCGCGACTGTCAATGAGCAGTTCTTC.

This chain connects TRBV25-1 to TRBJ1-4; D is unresolved. CDR1 and CDR2 (germline): MGHDK, SYGVNS. The ends were cut back, 4 bases at V and 8 bases at J, with 20 bases in the middle. The CDR3 covers 16 residues. The CDR3 is CASSGGSGRPIEKLFF. In DNA, the CDR3 is TGTGCCAGCAGTGGTGGGTCCGGAAGGCCTATCGAAAAACTGTTTTTT.

The chain has TRBV13 and TRBJ1-4, with 7 bases that match TRBD1. In germline, CDR1 is PRHDT, CDR2 FYEKMQ (reference sequence). V lost 5 bases to trimming and J lost 4 bases; unmatched junction nucleotides: 19. This CDR3 spans 19 amino acids. This CDR3 is CASSDSHLLTDRDNEKLFF. The CDR3 DNA reads TGTGCCAGCAGCGATTCGCATCTTCTTACTGACAGGGATAATGAAAAACTGTTTTTT.

The V call is TRBV19, the J call TRBJ2-2, with D hard to call. V shed 3 bases and J shed 4 bases, with 12 bases lying between them. The CDR3 length is 15 residues. Germline lookup yields CDR1 LNHDA and CDR2 SQIVND (reference sequence). For the CDR3, the DNA is TGTGCCAGTAGTATTACATCGTATAGCACCGGGGAGCTGTTTTTT. This gives the protein CASSITSYSTGELFF.

The V gene is TRBV15, the J gene TRBJ1-4, with D possibly matching TRBD1 (6 bases). The CDR3 covers 14 residues. With 1 base removed from V and 5 bases from J, the gap between germline ends came to 8 bases. Germline CDR1 and CDR2: LNHNV and YYDKDF (reference sequence). The CDR3: CATSRAGENEKLFF. CDR3 in DNA: TGTGCCACCAGCAGAGCAGGGGAAAATGAAAAACTGTTTTTT.

This clone showed up just a few times. J is TRBJ1-4 and V is TRBV30, with 10 bases identical to TRBD1. From germline, CDR1 is GTSNPN and CDR2 SVGIG (reference sequence). The CDR3 length is 13 residues. V trimming: 8 bases; J trimming: 7 bases; junction bases outside the gene matches: 7. This chain's CDR3 is CARGGQGSEKLFF. The CDR3 DNA follows: TGTGCCAGAGGGGGACAGGGGAGTGAAAAACTGTTTTTT.

This rearrangement joins TRBV6-5 to TRBJ1-3; D ambiguous. The germline V and J ends were trimmed by 2 bases and 0 bases, with 8 bases remaining between them. Germline CDR1 is MNHEY and CDR2 is SVGAGI. The CDR3 sequence is 15 residues long. CDR3 loop: CASSYDGNSGNTIYF. The CDR3 DNA sequence: TGTGCCAGCAGTTACGACGGTAACTCTGGAAACACCATATATTTT.

The V gene is TRBV18, the J gene TRBJ2-7; TRBD1 aligns across 8 bases. This CDR3 is 14 amino acids long. Trimming cost V 3 bases and J 8 bases; bases outside gene matches: 9. Germline V gene lookup returns CDR1 KGHSH and CDR2 LQKENI. This chain's CDR3 is CASSPGQVPLQQYF. The DNA for the CDR3 is TGTGCCAGCTCACCGGGACAGGTCCCCTTACAGCAGTACTTC.

V gene TRBV27 combines with J gene TRBJ2-1; TRBD1 matches at 8 bases. The length of the CDR3 is 15 residues. Germline CDR1 is MNHEY and CDR2 is SMNVEV (reference sequence). The V gene end was trimmed by 5 bases and the J gene end by 5 bases; junction bases not matched to a gene: 8. CDR3 DNA sequence: TGTGCCAGCAGTGATCCAGGGGGCGCCGACAATGAGCAGTTCTTC. Translated, it gives CASSDPGGADNEQFF.

This clone has a handful of counts. This chain joins TRBV6-1 and TRBJ1-2, with TRBD1 matching over 10 bases. V lost 4 bases, J lost 3 bases, and 5 bases stayed unmatched. CDR1 is MNHNS, CDR2 SASEGT, per germline. The CDR3 runs to 15 residues. The CDR3 is CASSGSTGGHYGYTF. The CDR3 coding sequence is TGTGCCAGCAGTGGATCGACAGGGGGCCACTATGGCTACACCTTC.

The V and J genes are TRBV5-5 and TRBJ2-1, with D unresolved. This CDR3 is 13 amino acids long. Per the germline V gene, CDR1 is SGHKS and CDR2 is YYEKEE (reference sequence). V was cut by 0 bases and J by 10 bases, with 11 bases left in between. CDR3 loop: CASSLATDAEQFF. CDR3 DNA sequence: TGTGCCAGCAGCTTGGCCACGGACGCCGAGCAGTTCTTC.

The chain recombines TRBV19 with TRBJ2-7; the match to TRBD2 covers 7 bases. Germline V gene data show CDR1 as LNHDA and CDR2 as SQIVND (reference sequence). The V gene end was trimmed by 4 bases and the J gene end by 3 bases; junction bases not matched to a gene: 18. This CDR3 region has 18 residues. The CDR3 region has the DNA TGTGCCAGTAGTACTCCCCTTTTCGGGCGGGGGAATTTCTACGAGCAGTACTTC. The encoded protein is CASSTPLFGRGNFYEQYF.